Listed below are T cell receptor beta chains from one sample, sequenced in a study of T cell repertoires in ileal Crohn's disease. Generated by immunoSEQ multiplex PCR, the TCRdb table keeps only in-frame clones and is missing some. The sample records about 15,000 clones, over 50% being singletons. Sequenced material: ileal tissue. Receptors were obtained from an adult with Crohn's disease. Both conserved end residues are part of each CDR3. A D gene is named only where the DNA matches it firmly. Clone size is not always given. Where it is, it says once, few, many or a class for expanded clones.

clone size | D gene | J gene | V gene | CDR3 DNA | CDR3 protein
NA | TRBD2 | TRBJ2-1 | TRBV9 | TGTGCCAGCAGCTCACCCAAAGGGAGCGGGGCCCGTTGGAATGAGCAGTTCTTC | CASSSPKGSGARWNEQFF
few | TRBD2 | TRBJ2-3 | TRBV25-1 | TGTGCCAGCTCGACTAGCGGGATGACAGATACGCAGTATTTT | CASSTSGMTDTQYF
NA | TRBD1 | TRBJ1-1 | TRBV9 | TGTGCCAGCAGCGTAGGACAGGGCGGCACTGAAGCTTTCTTT | CASSVGQGGTEAFF
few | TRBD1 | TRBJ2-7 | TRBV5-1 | TGCGCCAGCAGCTTGGGGACAGGGATGGGGGAGCAGTACTTC | CASSLGTGMGEQYF
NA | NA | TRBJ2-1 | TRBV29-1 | TGCAGCGTGCGGGAAAGCCTTTACAATGAGCAGTTCTTC | CSVRESLYNEQFF
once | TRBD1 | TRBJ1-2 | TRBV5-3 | TGTGCCAGAAGTCGTTTAGGGACAGGGGACTATGGCTACACCTTC | CARSRLGTGDYGYTF
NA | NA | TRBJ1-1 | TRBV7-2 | TGTGCCAGCAGCTTAACGAGGAGAACTGAAGCTTTCTTT | CASSLTRRTEAFF
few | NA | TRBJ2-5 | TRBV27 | TGTGCCAGCAGTCTAACAGGGTGGGAGACCCAGTACTTC | CASSLTGWETQYF
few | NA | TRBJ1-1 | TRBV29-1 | TGCAGCGTTGGCTGGGATAGGGGTTCTGAAGCTTTCTTT | CSVGWDRGSEAFF
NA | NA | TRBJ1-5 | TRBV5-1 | TGCGCCAGCAGCCATACAGTAAATCAGCCCCAGCATTTT | CASSHTVNQPQHF
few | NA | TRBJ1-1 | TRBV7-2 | TGTGCCAGCAGGGTAACAGGGATGCCGAACACTGAAGCTTTCTTT | CASRVTGMPNTEAFF
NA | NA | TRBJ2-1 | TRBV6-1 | TGTGCCAGCAGACGAGCGGAGACCTACAATGAGCAGTTCTTC | CASRRAETYNEQFF
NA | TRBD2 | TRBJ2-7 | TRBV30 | TGTGCCTGGAACCGACTAGCGGGAGGGCCAATGATTACCTACGAGCAGTACTTC | CAWNRLAGGPMITYEQYF
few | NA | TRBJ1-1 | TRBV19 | TGTGCCAGTAGTAATCATCATGCCGGGACAATGAACACTGAAGCTTTCTTT | CASSNHHAGTMNTEAFF
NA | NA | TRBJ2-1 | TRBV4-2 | TGTGCCAGCAGCCAAGCAGTCTCCTCTTTCTACAATGAGCAGTTCTTC | CASSQAVSSFYNEQFF
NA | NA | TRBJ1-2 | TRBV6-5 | TGTGCCAGCAGTCAACAGCCGGGGTATGGCTACACCTTC | CASSQQPGYGYTF
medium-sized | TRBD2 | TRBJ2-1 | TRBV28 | TGTGCCAGCAGTCAAGAGCGGGAGGCGCCGTTGAATGAGCAGTTCTTC | CASSQEREAPLNEQFF
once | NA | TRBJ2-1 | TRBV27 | TGTGCCAGCAGTTTCGACCTAATTAGCGGTAGAGCCTACAATGAGCAGTTCTTC | CASSFDLISGRAYNEQFF
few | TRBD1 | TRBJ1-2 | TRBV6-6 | TGTGCCAGCAGACGATCCACAGGGGGCGATGTCTATGGCTACACCTTC | CASRRSTGGDVYGYTF
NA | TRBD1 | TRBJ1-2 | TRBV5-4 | TGTGCCAGCAGCACCAGAACAGGGGTCGGCTATGGCTACACCTTC | CASSTRTGVGYGYTF
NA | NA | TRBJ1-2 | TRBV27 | TGTGCCAGCAGTTTATACACGGGGTCCTATGGCTACACCTTC | CASSLYTGSYGYTF
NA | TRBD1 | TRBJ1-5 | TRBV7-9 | TGTGCCAGCAGCTTAACAGGGGGTTGGCAGCCCCAGCATTTT | CASSLTGGWQPQHF
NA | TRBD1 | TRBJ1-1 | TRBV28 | TGTGCCAGCAGTAACAGGGGGCGAGGAGCTTTCTTT | CASSNRGRGAFF
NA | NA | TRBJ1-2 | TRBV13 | TGTGCCAGCAGCTTAGACTCAGGGGTCTATGGCTACACCTTC | CASSLDSGVYGYTF
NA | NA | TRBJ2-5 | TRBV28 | TGTGCCAGCAGTTTTTATACGGGAGCCCCAGAGACCCAGTACTTC | CASSFYTGAPETQYF
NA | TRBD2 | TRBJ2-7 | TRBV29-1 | TGCAGCGTTGAATTGGGACTATACAACGAGCAGTACTTC | CSVELGLYNEQYF
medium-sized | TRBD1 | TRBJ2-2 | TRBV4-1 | TGCGCCAGCAGCCAGGGACAGGGGGCGACCACCGGGGAGCTGTTTTTT | CASSQGQGATTGELFF
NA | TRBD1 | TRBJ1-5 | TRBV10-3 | TGTGCCATCAGCCATACAGGGGTAGATCAGCCCCAGCATTTT | CAISHTGVDQPQHF
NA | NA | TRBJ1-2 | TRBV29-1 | TGCAGCGTTGAAAAGCGGGGGGCTCACTATGGCTACACCTTC | CSVEKRGAHYGYTF
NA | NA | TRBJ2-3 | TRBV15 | TGTGCCACCAGCAGAGCCCCGGGTCTTTCGGGAGATACGCAGTATTTT | CATSRAPGLSGDTQYF
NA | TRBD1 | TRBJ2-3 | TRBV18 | TGTGCCAGCTCACCTGGACAGGGGGTCAATACGCAGTATTTT | CASSPGQGVNTQYF
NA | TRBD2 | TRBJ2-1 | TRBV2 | TGTGCCAGCAGTGAACTAGCGGGAGGGCCTAACGAGCAGTTCTTC | CASSELAGGPNEQFF
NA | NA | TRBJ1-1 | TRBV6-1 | TGTGCCAGCAGTGAAGCCCCAGGGACTAATACTGAAGCTTTCTTT | CASSEAPGTNTEAFF
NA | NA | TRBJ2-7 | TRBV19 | TGTGCCAGTGCGTCGGGGACATCCTCCTACGAGCAGTACTTC | CASASGTSSYEQYF
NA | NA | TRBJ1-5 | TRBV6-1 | TGTGCCAGCAGTGATTACAATTATAGCAATCAGCCCCAGCATTTT | CASSDYNYSNQPQHF
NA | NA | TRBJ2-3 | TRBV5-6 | TGTGCCAGCAGTTTCCCCGGGACACAAGATACGCAGTATTTT | CASSFPGTQDTQYF
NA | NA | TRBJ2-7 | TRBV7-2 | TGTGCCAGCAGCTTAGCCACCACAGTAGTCGAGCAGTACTTC | CASSLATTVVEQYF
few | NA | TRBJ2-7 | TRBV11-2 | TGTGCCAGCAGCCAACGTGGGGCAGGGGCAAGCTCCTACGAGCAGTACTTC | CASSQRGAGASSYEQYF
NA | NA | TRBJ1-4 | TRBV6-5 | TGTGCCAGCAGTGAGTCCCGGGTGCTGTTTTTT | CASSESRVLFF
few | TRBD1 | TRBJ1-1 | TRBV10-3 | TGTGCCATCAGTACAGGGGGTGAAGCTTTCTTT | CAISTGGEAFF
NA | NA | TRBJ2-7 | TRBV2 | TGTGCCAGCATAAGTTTAGGGAGCGAGCAGTACTTC | CASISLGSEQYF
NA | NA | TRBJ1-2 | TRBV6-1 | TGTGCCAGCAGTGAAGAAGCCAGGGGATCTGGCTACACCTTC | CASSEEARGSGYTF
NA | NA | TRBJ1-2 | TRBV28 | TGTGCCAGCGGGGCCGAATTTAACGGCTACACCTTC | CASGAEFNGYTF
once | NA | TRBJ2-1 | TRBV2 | TGTGCCAGCAGTGCCCCTTACGGCAATGAGCAGTTCTTC | CASSAPYGNEQFF
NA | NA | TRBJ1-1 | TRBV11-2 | TGTGCCAGCAGCTTTCGGGATTACACTGAAGCTTTCTTT | CASSFRDYTEAFF
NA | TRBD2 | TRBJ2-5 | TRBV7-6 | TGTGCCAGCAGCCGGCGGGGGGCAGAGACCCAGTACTTC | CASSRRGAETQYF
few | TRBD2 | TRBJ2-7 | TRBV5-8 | TGTGCCAGCAGCGGTTGGACTAGCGGATTATACTACGAGCAGTACTTC | CASSGWTSGLYYEQYF
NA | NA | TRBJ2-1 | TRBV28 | TGTGCCAGCAGCTCGGGACTCCGAGAGGGGTTCTTC | CASSSGLREGFF